This T cell receptor (beta chain) was recorded in a study of identical twins. General observations from the study: Out-of-frame alpha sequences shared between twins exhibited an excess of low generation probability. Models underestimated out-of-frame TCR alpha sharing in monozygotic twins. Cord blood beta clonotypes present at high abundance carried fewer insertions; no such pattern appeared in memory repertoires.

The CDR3 is 13 amino acids. V was trimmed by 1 base and J by 2 bases, leaving 0 bases between them. Germline-derived CDR1 and CDR2 are LNHNV and YYDKDF (reference sequence). Note on this clonotype: No antigen is known for it.

In TCRdb, the 5' RACE reads were re-called with MiXCR into one record per CDR3 protein. This table has about 200,000 distinct CDR3 sequences, about 10% appearing once. This TCR came from a man aged 45-65 years in good health. The chain carries TRBV15 and TRBJ1-6; D unresolved. The sample was memory T cells sorted from blood. The chain's CDR3 is CATSRAYNSPLHF. In DNA form, the CDR3 reads TGTGCCACCAGCAGAGCCTATAATTCACCCCTCCACTTT.